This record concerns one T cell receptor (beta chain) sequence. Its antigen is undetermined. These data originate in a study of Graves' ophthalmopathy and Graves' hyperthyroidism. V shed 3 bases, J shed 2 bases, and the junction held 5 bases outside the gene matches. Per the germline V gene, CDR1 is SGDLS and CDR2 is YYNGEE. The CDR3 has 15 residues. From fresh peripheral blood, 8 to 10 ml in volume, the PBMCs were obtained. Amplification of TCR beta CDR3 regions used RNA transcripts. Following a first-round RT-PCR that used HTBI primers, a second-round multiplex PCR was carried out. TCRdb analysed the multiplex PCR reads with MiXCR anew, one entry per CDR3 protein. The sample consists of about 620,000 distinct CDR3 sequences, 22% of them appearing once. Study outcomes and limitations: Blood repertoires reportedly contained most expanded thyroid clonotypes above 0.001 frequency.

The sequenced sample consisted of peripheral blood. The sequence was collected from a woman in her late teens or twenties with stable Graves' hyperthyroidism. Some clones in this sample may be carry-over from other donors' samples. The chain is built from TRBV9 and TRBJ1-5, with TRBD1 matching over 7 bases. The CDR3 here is CASSAAGTGNQPQHF. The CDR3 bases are TGTGCCAGCAGCGCCGCGGGGACAGGCAATCAGCCCCAGCATTTT.